The 23 T cell receptor beta chains listed next were all sequenced from one sample in a study of blood T cells in healthy people across ages. It was with a sample-barcoded 5' primer and a J-beta primer mix that a second PCR of roughly 6 to 12 cycles was run. MiXCR was run by TCRdb on the 5' RACE reads, yielding one entry per CDR3 protein. In the table there are around 650,000 distinct CDR3 sequences, about 30% of which are singletons. Sequenced material: blood. Receptor source: a woman older than 75 in good health.

This clonotype was found many times. The V call is TRBV7-2, the J call TRBJ1-6; TRBD1 might be the D (6 bases). The length of the CDR3 is 16 residues. Per germline, CDR1 SGHTA and CDR2 FQGNSA. Trimming pared 4 bases from V and 5 bases from J, leaving 15 bases between. The CDR3 nucleotides read TGTGCCAGCAGCTCCATTACAGGGTTCGATAATTCACCCCTCCACTTT. This codes for CASSSITGFDNSPLHF. Complete variable domain (other parts from reference TRBV7-2 and TRBJ1-6): GAGVSQSPSNKVTEKGKDVELRCDPISGHTALYWYRQSLGQGLEFLIYFQGNSAPDKSGLPSDRFSAERTGGSVSTLTIQRTQQEDSAVYLCASSSITGFDNSPLHFGNGTRLTVT.

This clonotype was observed at least ten times. J is TRBJ2-1 and V is TRBV10-3, with 10 bases aligning to TRBD1. V lost 6 bases, J lost 5 bases, and 7 bases stayed unmatched. Germline V gives CDR1 ENHRY, CDR2 SYGVKD. This CDR3 region has 15 residues. This CDR3 is CAISNRDRGDNEQFF. The DNA of the CDR3 is TGTGCCATCAGCAACCGGGACAGGGGAGACAATGAGCAGTTCTTC.

The chain combines TRBV5-1 with TRBJ2-6, with D perhaps given as TRBD1 or TRBD2 (5 bases each). This CDR3 spans 16 amino acids. Germline values: CDR1 SGHRS, CDR2 YFSETQ. V gave up 4 bases and J gave up 18 bases, with 29 bases separating them. The DNA for the CDR3 is TGCGCCAGCAGCGGCGGACTGTCTTCTGGGGCCAACGCCCGGACTTTC. Its protein product is CASSGGLSSGANARTF.

In the case of this clonotype: A much larger clonotype is one base distant, so this may be a read error. The chain joins TRBV15 to TRBJ2-1; D is ambiguous. CDR3 length: 12 amino acids. The V end lost 5 bases, the J end lost 5 bases, and 7 bases lay between the germline ends. The germline V gene has CDR1 LNHNV and CDR2 YYDKDF (reference sequence). The DNA of the CDR3 is TGTGCCACCAGCGGAGTAAACAATGAGCAGTTCTTC. This sequence encodes CATSGVNNEQFF.

Remarks on this clonotype: The germline gene is not matched at one end of the junction; a read error may be the cause. CDR3 DNA: TGTGCCAGCAACTTAGAGGGGCGAGAGACCCAGTACTTC. Protein: CASNLEGRETQYF. The gene calls are TRBV7-2 and TRBJ2-5, with D possibly called TRBD1 or TRBD2 (5 bases each). The germline CDR1 and CDR2 sequences are SGHTA and FQGNSA. The CDR3 spans 13 residues.

Only a few counts were recorded for this clonotype. V usage is TRBV20-1 and J usage is TRBJ1-4, with 8 bases aligning to TRBD1. The CDR3 consists of 17 residues. CDR1 DFQATT and CDR2 SNEGSKA come from the germline V gene (reference sequence). The V gene end was trimmed by 0 bases and the J gene end by 0 bases; junction bases not matched to a gene: 6. The CDR3 region is CSARDPTGATTNEKLFF. The CDR3 DNA is TGCAGTGCTAGAGATCCGACAGGGGCCACAACTAATGAAAAACTGTTTTTT.

This clonotype was found a few times. The chain uses TRBV7-2 and TRBJ1-4, with a tentative D call TRBD1 (6 bases). The germline V gene encodes CDR1 SGHTA and CDR2 FQGNSA. CDR3 length equals 15 residues. Deletions cut 4 bases from V and 4 bases from J, with 13 bases between. CDR3 region: CASSSGGVGNEKLFF. The CDR3 DNA sequence: TGTGCCAGCAGCTCCGGGGGCGTCGGTAATGAAAAACTGTTTTTT.

A note on this clonotype: A much larger clone differs by one base, so this may be a read error. The rearrangement joins TRBV29-1 to TRBJ2-1; 14 nucleotides agree with TRBD2. The length of the CDR3 is 16 residues. In germline, CDR1 is SQVTM, CDR2 ANQGSEA. The CDR3 sequence is CSVETSGGAIYNKQFF. The CDR3 DNA sequence: TGCAGCGTTGAGACTAGCGGGGGGGCAATCTACAATAAGCAGTTCTTC.

Worth noting for this clonotype: Given a much more abundant clone one base away, this may be a read error. The V gene is TRBV6-1, the J gene TRBJ2-1; D gene ambiguous. Germline CDR1 and CDR2: MNHNS and SASEGT. The CDR3 contains 13 residues. The CDR3: CASREGLYNEQFF. In DNA form, the CDR3 reads TGTGCCAGCAGGGAAGGTTTGTACAATGAGCAGTTCTTC.

This clonotype was seen repeatedly, ten times or more. The J gene is TRBJ2-5, the V gene TRBV7-2, with TRBD1 matching over 10 bases. Germline V CDR1 and CDR2: SGHTA, FQGNSA. This CDR3 has 15 amino acids. V was clipped by 5 bases and J by 4 bases; unmatched bases: 7. Here the CDR3 DNA reads TGTGCCAGCAGCCCGACAGGGGGCACGGGAGAGACCCAGTACTTC. Its translation is CASSPTGGTGETQYF.

The rearrangement joins TRBV5-1 to TRBJ2-6; tentative D call: TRBD2 (5 bases). V was clipped by 3 bases and J by 0 bases, with 13 bases between them. CDR1 SGHRS and CDR2 YFSETQ come from the germline V gene. This CDR3 comprises 17 residues. CDR3 protein: CASSSGLAASGANVLTF. The CDR3, as DNA: TGCGCCAGCAGCTCTGGACTCGCCGCCTCTGGGGCCAACGTCCTGACTTTC.

The table lists this clonotype with many counts. With a much larger clone just one base away, this may be a read error. The V call is TRBV7-9, the J call TRBJ2-7; 11 bases align to TRBD1. V lost 4 bases, J lost 4 bases, and 6 bases stayed unmatched. This CDR3 is built from 15 residues. Germline CDR1 reads SEHNR; CDR2 reads FQNEAQ (reference sequence). CDR3 DNA: TGTGCCAGCAGCTCCGGGACAGGGGGACGTTACGAGCAGTACTTC. Amino acids: CASSSGTGGRYEQYF.

There are many counts of this clonotype. The chain recombines TRBV6-2 or TRBV6-3 with TRBJ2-5; the D gene is possibly TRBD2 (5 bases). The CDR3 sequence is 13 residues long. With 1 base removed from V and 5 bases from J, the gap between germline ends came to 8 bases. Looked up from germline, CDR1 is MNHEY and CDR2 is SVGEGT. The CDR3, as DNA: TGTGCCAGCAGTTACTATTCGGGGGAGACCCAGTACTTC. Translation: CASSYYSGETQYF.

The chain links TRBV7-9 to TRBJ2-7; no definite D call. This CDR3 spans 13 amino acids. CDR1 and CDR2 (germline): SEHNR, FQNEAQ (reference sequence). V lost 4 bases and J 2 bases, leaving 9 bases between the germline ends. The CDR3 loop reads CASSSYVTYEQYF. CDR3 sequence (DNA): TGTGCCAGCAGCTCATACGTGACCTACGAGCAGTACTTC.

This clonotype was seen ten or more times. V usage is TRBV20-1 and J usage is TRBJ2-1, with 9 bases identical to TRBD1. The CDR3 covers 13 residues. Germline V gene data show CDR1 as DFQATT and CDR2 as SNEGSKA (reference sequence). V dropped 6 bases and J dropped 6; count of bases not matched to a gene: 6. The CDR3 protein is CSAWADRGNEQFF. The CDR3 nucleotides are TGCAGTGCCTGGGCGGACAGGGGCAATGAGCAGTTCTTC.

As concerns this clonotype: Germline is not matched at one junction end, which may reflect a read error. The chain recombines TRBV12-3 or TRBV12-4 with TRBJ2-3; 8 bases are shared with TRBD1. The CDR3 is 14 residues long. The CDR3 region has the DNA TGTGCCAGCAGTTGGACAGGGAGAACAGATGCGCAATATTTT. Translation: CASSWTGRTDAQYF.

In DNA form, the CDR3 reads TGTGCCAGCAGACTCCGGGCCCCGAACACAGATACGCAGTATTTT. Protein sequence: CASRLRAPNTDTQYF. The chain carries TRBV6-5 and TRBJ2-3, with unresolved D. The CDR3 has 15 residues. Germline V gene data show CDR1 as MNHEY and CDR2 as SVGAGI. V was pared by 6 bases and J by 2 bases, with 15 bases between.

On this clonotype: A much larger clonotype is one base distant, so this may be a read error. The rearrangement uses TRBV20-1 and TRBJ2-3, with 10 bases lining up with TRBD1. This CDR3 comprises 14 residues. Losses at the gene ends were 5 bases for V and 1 base for J; bases not matched to a gene: 3. Germline CDR1 and CDR2: DFQATT and SNEGSKA (reference sequence). The CDR3 spells CSAAGTGGTDTQYF. Written as DNA, the CDR3 is TGCAGTGCTGCCGGGACAGGGGGCACAGATACGCAGTATTTT.

The V call is TRBV29-1, the J call TRBJ2-3; 11 nucleotides match TRBD2. Trimming removed 4 bases from V and 0 bases from J; junction bases left unmatched: 6. This CDR3 region has 16 residues. Germline V CDR1 and CDR2: SQVTM, ANQGSEA. DNA for the CDR3: TGCAGCGTTGGCCTGACTAGCGGGACCAGCACAGATACGCAGTATTTT. Amino acid sequence: CSVGLTSGTSTDTQYF.

This clonotype came up a few times. A read error is possible here, since a much larger clone lies one base away. The chain couples TRBV15 to TRBJ1-2; 8 positions match TRBD1. This CDR3 has 18 residues. Germline CDR1 and CDR2: LNHNV and YYDKDF (reference sequence). Losses at the gene ends were 3 bases for V and 0 bases for J; bases not matched to a gene: 12. In DNA, the CDR3 is TGTGCCACCAGCAGCCACGCAGGGGGCCCAACATCTAACTATGGCTACACCTTC. It translates to CATSSHAGGPTSNYGYTF.

In its sample, this clonotype was seen many times. J is TRBJ1-5 and V is TRBV5-8; tentatively, D is TRBD1 (5 bases). Germline V lookup: CDR1 SGHTS, CDR2 YDEGEE. This CDR3 contains 16 residues. The germline V and J ends were trimmed by 0 bases and 1 base, with 11 bases remaining between them. DNA of the CDR3: TGTGCCAGCAGCTTGGAGGGGTTACGGAGCAATCAGCCCCAGCATTTT. Its translation: CASSLEGLRSNQPQHF. The full variable domain, in which reference TRBV5-8 and TRBJ1-5 provide the parts outside the CDR3, is EAGVTQSPTHLIKTRGQQATLRCSPISGHTSVYWYQQALGLGLQFLLWYDEGEERNRGNFPPRFSGRQFPNYSSELNVNALELEDSALYLCASSLEGLRSNQPQHFGDGTRLSIL.

This clonotype came up a few times. One base away lies a much larger clone, so this may be a sequencing read error. CDR3: CSVSPGAGANVRTF. CDR3 DNA: TGCAGCGTCTCCCCAGGGGCTGGGGCCAACGTCCGGACTTTC. The chain uses TRBV29-1 and TRBJ2-6; TRBD1 might be the D (6 bases). This CDR3 is 14 amino acids long. Looked up from germline, CDR1 is SQVTM and CDR2 is ANQGSEA.

This clonotype was detected many times. A much bigger clone sits one base away, suggesting this may be a read error. This sequence joins TRBV11-2 and TRBJ1-6; no reliable D call. Deletions cut 5 bases from V and 8 bases from J, with 16 bases between. The CDR3 runs to 15 residues. Germline CDR1 reads SGHAT; CDR2 reads FQNNGV. CDR3 nucleotides: TGTGCCAGCAGCCAGTGGGGAGGAGGAGATTCACCCCTCCACTTT. Translated: CASSQWGGGDSPLHF.